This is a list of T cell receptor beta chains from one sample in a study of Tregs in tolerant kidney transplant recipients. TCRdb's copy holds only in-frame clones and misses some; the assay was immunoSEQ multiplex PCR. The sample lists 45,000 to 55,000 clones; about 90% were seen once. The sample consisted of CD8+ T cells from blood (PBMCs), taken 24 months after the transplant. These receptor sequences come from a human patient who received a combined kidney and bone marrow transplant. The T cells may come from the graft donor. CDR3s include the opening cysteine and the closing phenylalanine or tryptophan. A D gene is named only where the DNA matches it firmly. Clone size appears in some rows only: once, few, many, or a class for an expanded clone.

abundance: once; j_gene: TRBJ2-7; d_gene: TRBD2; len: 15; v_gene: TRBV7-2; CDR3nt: TGTGCCAGCAGCTCCCCACTAGCGGGCCTCCACGAGCAGTACTTC; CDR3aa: CASSSPLAGLHEQYF
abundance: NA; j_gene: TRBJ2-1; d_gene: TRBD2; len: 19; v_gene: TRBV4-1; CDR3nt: TGCGCCAGCAGCCAAGATTCTAGCGGGGAAACCAAAGGTCATAATGAGCAGTTCTTC; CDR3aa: CASSQDSSGETKGHNEQFF
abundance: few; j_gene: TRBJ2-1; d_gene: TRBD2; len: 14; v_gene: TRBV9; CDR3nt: TGTGCCAGCAGCTTAGAACTAGCGTACAATGAGCAGTTCTTC; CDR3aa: CASSLELAYNEQFF
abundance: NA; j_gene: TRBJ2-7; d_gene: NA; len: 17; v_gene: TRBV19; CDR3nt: TGTGCCAGTAGTCCCCACTTTGCGGTGCGTCTTTCCTACGAGCAGTACTTC; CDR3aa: CASSPHFAVRLSYEQYF
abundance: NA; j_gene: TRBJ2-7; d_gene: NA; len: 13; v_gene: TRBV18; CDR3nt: TGTGCCAGCCTCACGTGGGAGTTGTACGAGCAGTACTTC; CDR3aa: CASLTWELYEQYF
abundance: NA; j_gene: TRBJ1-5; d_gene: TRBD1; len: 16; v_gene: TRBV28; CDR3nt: TGTGCCAGCAGTTTCCCTTGGACAGGGGAGGACCAGCCCCAGCATTTT; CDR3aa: CASSFPWTGEDQPQHF
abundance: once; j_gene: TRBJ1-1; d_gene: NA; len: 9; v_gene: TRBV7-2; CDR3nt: TGTGCCAGCAGCTTAAGACTGGACTTT; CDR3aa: CASSLRLDF
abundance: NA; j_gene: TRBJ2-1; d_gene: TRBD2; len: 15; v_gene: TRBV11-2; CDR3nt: TGTGCCAGCAGCCAATTAGCGGGGGGGCCGAGTGAGCAGTTCTTC; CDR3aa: CASSQLAGGPSEQFF
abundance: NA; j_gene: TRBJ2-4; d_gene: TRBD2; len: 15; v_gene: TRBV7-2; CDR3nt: TGTGCCAGCAGCTTAACTAGCGGGAGGGGCAACATTCAGTACTTC; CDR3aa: CASSLTSGRGNIQYF
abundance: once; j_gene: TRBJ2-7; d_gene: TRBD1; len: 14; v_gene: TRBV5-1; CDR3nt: TGCGCCAGCAGCTTTAGGAACAGGGGGGACGAGCAGTACTTC; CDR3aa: CASSFRNRGDEQYF
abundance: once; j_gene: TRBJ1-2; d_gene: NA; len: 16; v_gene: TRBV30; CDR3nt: TGTGCCTGGCGTTCACCTTCCGTGGGACACTCCTATGGCTACACCTTC; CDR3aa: CAWRSPSVGHSYGYTF
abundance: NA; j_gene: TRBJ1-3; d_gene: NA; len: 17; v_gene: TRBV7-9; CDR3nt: TGTGCCAGCAGCTTAGCCTTAATGGGGTCGGGAGGAAACACCATATATTTT; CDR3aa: CASSLALMGSGGNTIYF
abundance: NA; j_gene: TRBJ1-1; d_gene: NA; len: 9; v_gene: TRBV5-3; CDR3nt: TGTGCCAGAAGCGGCGAAGCTTTCTTT; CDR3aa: CARSGEAFF
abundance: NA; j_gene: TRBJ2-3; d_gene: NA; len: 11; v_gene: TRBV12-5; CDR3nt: TGTGCTAGTGGATCCCCAGGGTCACAGTATTTT; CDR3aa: CASGSPGSQYF
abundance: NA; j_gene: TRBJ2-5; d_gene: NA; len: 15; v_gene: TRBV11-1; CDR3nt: TGTGCCAGCAGCTGGGCCCTATCTCGGATGGAGACCCAGTACTTC; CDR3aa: CASSWALSRMETQYF
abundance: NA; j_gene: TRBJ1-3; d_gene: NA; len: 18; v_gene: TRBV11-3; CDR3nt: TGTGCCAGCAGCCCCCGGGACACTGCCTTGAGCTCTGGAAACACCATATATTTT; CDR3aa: CASSPRDTALSSGNTIYF
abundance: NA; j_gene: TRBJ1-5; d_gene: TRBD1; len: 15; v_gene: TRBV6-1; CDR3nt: TGTGCCAGCAGTGCACAGGGGGCTAGCAATCAGCCCCAGCATTTT; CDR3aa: CASSAQGASNQPQHF
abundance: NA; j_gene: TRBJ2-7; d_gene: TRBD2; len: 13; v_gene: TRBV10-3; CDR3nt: TGTGCCACCCGACTAGCGGGAAGCGACGAGCAGTACTTC; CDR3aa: CATRLAGSDEQYF
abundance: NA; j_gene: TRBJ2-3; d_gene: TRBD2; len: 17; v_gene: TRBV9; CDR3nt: TGTGCCAGCAGCGCCCTCTCTAGCGGGACGAGCACAGATACGCAGTATTTT; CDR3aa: CASSALSSGTSTDTQYF
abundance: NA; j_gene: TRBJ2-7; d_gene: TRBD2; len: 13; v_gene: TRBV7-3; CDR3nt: TGTGCCAGCAGCTATGAGACTAGCGACGAGCAGTACTTC; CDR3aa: CASSYETSDEQYF
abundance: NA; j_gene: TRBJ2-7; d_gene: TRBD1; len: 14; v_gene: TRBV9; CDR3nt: TGTGCCAGCAGTTTAGGGACAGGCTCCTACGAGCAGTACTTC; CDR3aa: CASSLGTGSYEQYF
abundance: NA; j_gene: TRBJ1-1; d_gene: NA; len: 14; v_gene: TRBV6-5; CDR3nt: TGTGCCAGCAGTCACCACCCGGTGAACACTGAAGCTTTCTTT; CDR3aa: CASSHHPVNTEAFF
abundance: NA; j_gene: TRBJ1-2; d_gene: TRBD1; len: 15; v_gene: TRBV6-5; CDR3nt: TGTGCCAGCAGTTACTCGACAGGGGGCTTGAGTGGCTACACCTTC; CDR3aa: CASSYSTGGLSGYTF
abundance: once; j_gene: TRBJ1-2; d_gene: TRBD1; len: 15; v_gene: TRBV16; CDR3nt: TGTGCCAGCAGCCAATCAGGGACAGGGGACTATGGCTACACCTTC; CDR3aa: CASSQSGTGDYGYTF
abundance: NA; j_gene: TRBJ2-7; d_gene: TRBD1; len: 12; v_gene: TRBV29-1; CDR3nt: TGCAGCGTGGGGACAGGGACCTACGAGCAGTACTTC; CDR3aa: CSVGTGTYEQYF
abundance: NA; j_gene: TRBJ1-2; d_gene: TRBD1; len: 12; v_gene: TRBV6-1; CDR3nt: TGTGCCAGCAAGGGGGACAGGGCTGGCTACACCTTC; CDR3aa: CASKGDRAGYTF
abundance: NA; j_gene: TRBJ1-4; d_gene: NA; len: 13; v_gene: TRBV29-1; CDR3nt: TGCAGCGTTCGTCTACAGGGCAATGAAAAACTGTTTTTT; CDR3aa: CSVRLQGNEKLFF